This T cell receptor (beta chain) originates from a study of graft-versus-host responses after intestinal transplantation. The protocol was immunoSEQ multiplex PCR, while the TCRdb copy is restricted to in-frame clones and leaves out a portion. There are about 21,000 clones in the sample; 40% to 45% occur only once, and 1.6% lies in the top ten. General study findings and limits: When patients had graft-donor T cell macrochimerism, their allografts held high graft-versus-host to host-versus-graft clonal ratios.

Relative to its sample, this clone is medium-sized (0.01 to 0.1%). V gave up 2 bases and J gave up 1 base, with 10 bases separating them. This CDR3 is 15 amino acids long. Germline V CDR1 and CDR2: SGHAT, FQNNGV. Co-plated with around 200,000 CFSE-labeled responder cells were around 200,000 irradiated, violet-dye-labeled stimulator cells. The chain employs TRBV11-2 and TRBJ2-3, with no clear D. The TCR originated in a human patient who received an intestinal transplant. Sample: alloreactive CD8+ T cells from a mixed lymphocyte reaction culture, taken before intestinal transplant. Subset indicated: CFSE-low proliferating T cells sorted from approximately six-day pre-transplant mixed lymphocyte reaction (GvH or HvG direction). As DNA, the CDR3 is TGTGCCAGCAGCTTAAATCACGGCCGCACAGATACGCAGTATTTT. It encodes CASSLNHGRTDTQYF.